Listed here are 10 T cell receptor beta chains from one sample, sequenced in a study of blood T cell repertoires in COVID-19. Using immunoSEQ multiplex PCR, the repertoire was profiled, and TCRdb retains in-frame clones only, with some absent. The top ten hold approximately 1% of the sample, which has a few hundred thousand clones, 75% to 90% seen once. Sequencing was carried out using PBMCs or T cells enriched from blood (not recorded which). Source of these receptors: a man aged 18 to 29 who had recovered from COVID-19.

This chain uses TRBV18 with TRBJ1-5; maybe TRBD1 (6 bases). This CDR3 has 15 residues. Between the trimmed V and J ends, which lost 3 bases and 9 bases, there was a span of 18 bases. Germline V gene sequence: CDR1 KGHSH, CDR2 LQKENI. The CDR3 protein is CASSPAHPGQTPQHF. Written as DNA, the CDR3 is TGTGCCAGCTCACCCGCCCATCCGGGACAAACGCCCCAGCATTTT.

This chain joins TRBV5-5 and TRBJ2-1; 9 bases agree with TRBD2. From germline, CDR1 is SGHKS and CDR2 YYEKEE (reference sequence). V was clipped by 0 bases and J by 7 bases; unmatched bases: 5. The CDR3 totals 15 residues. The CDR3 DNA reads TGTGCCAGCAGCTTGGATGCGGGGGGGTGGAATGAGCAGTTCTTC. Its protein is CASSLDAGGWNEQFF.

The chain links TRBV6-5 to TRBJ1-1, with no clear D. There are 14 residues in the CDR3. CDR1 is MNHEY and CDR2 is SVGAGI in the germline V gene. Trimming removed 5 bases at V and 1 base at J, with 11 bases between. The CDR3 coding sequence is TGTGCCAGCAGTCAGGATTTGAGGAACACTGAAGCTTTCTTT. This gives the protein CASSQDLRNTEAFF.

J is TRBJ1-5 and V is TRBV15; the D gene is possibly TRBD1 (6 bases). V was clipped by 1 base and J by 7 bases, with 20 bases between them. The length of the CDR3 is 17 residues. Germline V gene sequence: CDR1 LNHNV, CDR2 YYDKDF (reference sequence). The CDR3 loop is CATSRGGRGKVRQPQHF. CDR3 sequence (DNA): TGTGCCACCAGCAGAGGAGGCAGGGGAAAGGTCAGGCAGCCCCAGCATTTT.

This sequence joins TRBV12-3 or TRBV12-4 and TRBJ2-7; the D is unclear. The V end was cut by 2 bases, the J end by 3 bases, with 5 bases between. The CDR3 is 12 amino acids. The CDR3: CASSLLSYEQYF. DNA for the CDR3: TGTGCCAGCAGTTTACTTAGCTACGAGCAGTACTTC.

J is TRBJ1-1 and V is TRBV2; perhaps TRBD1 as D (6 bases). The CDR3 has 13 amino acids. Germline V lookup: CDR1 SNHLY, CDR2 FYNNEI. The V end lost 7 bases, the J end lost 2 bases, and 11 bases lay between the germline ends. CDR3 coding DNA: TGTGCCAGCAATAGGGGGAGCAACACTGAAGCTTTCTTT. As protein: CASNRGSNTEAFF.

The chain uses TRBV9 and TRBJ1-1; 9 nucleotides line up with TRBD1. Unmatched junction bases numbered 6, after V lost 4 bases and J lost 5 bases. CDR1 and CDR2 (germline): SGDLS, YYNGEE. The CDR3 runs 14 residues. CDR3 sequence: CASSLGQGNTEAFF. DNA for the CDR3: TGTGCCAGCAGCCTAGGACAGGGGAATACTGAAGCTTTCTTT.

This rearrangement joins TRBV5-1 to TRBJ2-6, with 10 bases lining up with TRBD2. CDR1 is SGHRS, CDR2 YFSETQ, per germline. The CDR3 has 19 residues. Losses at the gene ends were 4 bases for V and 0 bases for J; bases not matched to a gene: 10. Here the CDR3 reads CASSPRSSGGFSGANVLTF. Here the CDR3 DNA reads TGCGCCAGCAGCCCCAGGAGTAGCGGGGGGTTCTCTGGGGCCAACGTCCTGACTTTC.

CDR3 coding DNA: TGTGCCAGCAGCGAGGAGGGACTAGCGTCAGACAATGAGCAGTTCTTC. Protein sequence: CASSEEGLASDNEQFF. V usage is TRBV3-1 (or the pseudogene TRBV3-2) and J usage is TRBJ2-1; 10 nucleotides line up with TRBD2. The trim removed 5 bases at V and 5 bases at J, leaving 9 bases unmatched. This CDR3 has 16 amino acids. Germline CDR1 and CDR2: LGHDT and YNNKEL (reference sequence).

This clone was seen once. The chain employs TRBV7-9 and TRBJ2-3; D possibly corresponds to TRBD2 (6 bases). The CDR3 loop spans 16 amino acids. V lost 6 bases and J lost 0, with 16 bases in between. Looked up from germline, CDR1 is SEHNR and CDR2 is FQNEAQ (reference sequence). The CDR3 nucleotides are TGTGCCAGCAGGGGGGGACGGGGACTTAGCACAGATACGCAGTATTTT. It codes for CASRGGRGLSTDTQYF.